This T cell receptor (beta chain) was sequenced for a study of shared clonotypes between healthy human individuals. Sorted-subset replicate PCR reactions contained 150 to 200 ng DNA, corresponding to around 30,000 T cell genomes. Clones were sequenced by immunoSEQ multiplex PCR, and TCRdb holds only the in-frame ones, with some missing. This sample has approximately 2.5 million clones, with approximately 90% found just once. The CDR3 is made up of 15 amino acids. CDR1 and CDR2 (germline): MNHEY, SVGAGI. J was trimmed by 7 bases and V by 8 bases; bases with no gene match: 13. This sequence joins TRBV6-5 and TRBJ2-1; 8 bases are a match to TRBD2. The sequencing sample was made of naive CD4+ T cells sorted from blood. The subset here: CD45RA+ positively selected. The TCR comes from a man aged 18 to 29 in good health. The DNA for the CDR3 is TGTGCCAGCGGGCGCCGAACTAGCGGCCGGAATGAGCAGTTCTTC. Amino acids: CASGRRTSGRNEQFF.